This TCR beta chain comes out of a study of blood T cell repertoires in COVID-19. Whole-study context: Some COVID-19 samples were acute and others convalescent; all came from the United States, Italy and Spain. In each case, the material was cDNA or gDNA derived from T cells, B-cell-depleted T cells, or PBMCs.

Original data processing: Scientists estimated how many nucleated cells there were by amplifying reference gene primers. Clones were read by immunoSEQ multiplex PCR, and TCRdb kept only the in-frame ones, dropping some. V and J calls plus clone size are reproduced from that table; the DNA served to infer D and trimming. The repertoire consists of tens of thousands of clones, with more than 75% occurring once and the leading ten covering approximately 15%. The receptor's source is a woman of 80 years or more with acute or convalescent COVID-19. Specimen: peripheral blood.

The CDR3 coding sequence is TGTGCCAGCAGCTTAAGCGGGAGCTCCTACAATGAGCAGTTCTTC. This codes for CASSLSGSSYNEQFF. The gene calls are TRBV7-3 and TRBJ2-1; 7 bases agree with TRBD2. The CDR3 consists of 15 residues. V shed 1 base and J 0 bases; nucleotides not matched to a gene: 0. In germline, CDR1 is SGHTA, CDR2 FQGTGA.